This record concerns one TCR beta chain sequence. The target of this receptor is not known. The sample holds no much larger clone one base away, and base qualities are not on file. These data belong to a study of T cell changes during pregnancy in multiple sclerosis (dated by TCRdb to about 2019). Context from the whole study: The study examined how the T cell repertoire changed over the course of pregnancy in women with multiple sclerosis.

Library generation was performed with the immunoSEQ multiplex PCR assay. TCRdb's version of the immuneACCESS table is confined to in-frame rearrangements and falls short of the full clone set. An unresolved V gene accounts for under half of the shortfall where checked; the remainder is of unknown origin. Here the sample has around 130,000 clones; approximately 93% occur a single time. 6.2% of the sample goes to the ten largest clones. Inclusive of the bounding cysteine and phenylalanine, the CDR3 is 15 residues long. The only DNA kept is the CDR3, 45 bases in frame from the first base. The germline V gene supplies CDR1 SGDLS and CDR2 YYNGEE. V lost 3 bases and J lost 11 bases, and the count of bases not matched to a germline gene is 11.

Sequencing was performed on peripheral blood, taken before pregnancy. This sequence uses TRBV9 and TRBJ2-1, and 10 junctional nucleotides match TRBD1. The TCR originated in a female donor with multiple sclerosis, enrolled in a pregnancy study. CDR3 sequence: CASSGTGGSTMKQFF. The DNA is as follows: TGTGCCAGCAGCGGGACAGGGGGTTCTACAATGAAGCAGTTCTTC.